This section outlines one T cell receptor beta chain sequence together with its context. This entry belongs to a study of cytomegalovirus exposure and HLA in healthy donors. V was trimmed by 4 bases and J by 8 bases, leaving 26 bases between them. Germline CDR1 MDHEN, CDR2 SYDVKM. The CDR3 runs 18 residues. The PCR was carried out with 60 Vbeta primers and 13 Jbeta primers. Clones were sequenced by immunoSEQ multiplex PCR, and TCRdb holds only the in-frame ones, with some missing. In the table there are 80,000 to 95,000 clones, 75% to 80% of which are singletons. Sequenced: PBMCs. The clonotype was recovered from a female donor in good health and CMV-seronegative. The rearrangement joins TRBV28 to TRBJ1-4; D might be TRBD1 (6 bases). The CDR3 DNA reads as TGTGCCAGCAGTTCTCCACCGGGGGGCGCCTCCTCCCTAGAAAAACTGTTTTTT. The encoded protein is CASSSPPGGASSLEKLFF. Full variable domain (rest looked up from reference TRBV28 and TRBJ1-4): DVKVTQSSRYLVKRTGEKVFLECVQDMDHENMFWYRQDPGLGLRLIYFSYDVKMKEKGDIPEGYSVSREKKERFSLILESASTNQTSMYLCASSSPPGGASSLEKLFFGSGTQLSVL.